The clone carrying this T cell receptor beta chain turned up a few times. The target antigen is unknown. Individual cDNA molecules received unique molecular identifiers during library preparation. TCRdb itself ran the 5' RACE reads through MiXCR, one entry per CDR3 protein. The sample yields some 81,000 distinct CDR3 sequences, more than 9% seen once. CDR1 and CDR2 from the germline V gene are SEHNR and FQNEAQ (reference sequence). This CDR3 is built from 11 residues. Trimming removed 2 bases at V and 8 bases at J, with 6 bases between. The data stem from a study of early T cells in non-severe SARS-CoV-2 infection. Study overall: The input, bulk RNA from unsorted whole blood, was sequenced, and chains were unpaired. Whole-study results and caveats: Matching results from VDJdb favored anti-spike CD8 responses, leaving private and CD4 specificities undetected.

The sequence was collected from an adult who was a healthcare worker with PCR-confirmed SARS-CoV-2 infection or an uninfected control (not recorded which). The chain is built from TRBV7-9 and TRBJ1-1, with unresolved D. The sample taken for sequencing was whole blood. The CDR3 sequence: CASSLLGEAFF. In nucleotides, the CDR3 is TGTGCCAGCAGCTTATTAGGGGAAGCTTTCTTT.